The present entry profiles one T cell receptor beta chain with its context. No antigen is known for it. TCRdb's table, derived via immunoSEQ multiplex PCR, lists solely in-frame clones and lacks some. Here the sample spans roughly 1,500,000 clones, about 98.5% being singletons. This sample was included in a study of shared clonotypes between healthy human individuals. At the level of the study: The study enrolled a couple of women and a few men aged 18 to 49.

General study results and limits: Genetic and exposure-history diversity was limited by the few donors.

The germline gives CDR1 WSHSY, CDR2 SAAADI. This CDR3 spans 15 amino acids. Trimming took 6 bases from V and 5 from J; bases not matched to a gene: 11. Sequencing used naive CD4+ T cells sorted from blood. The subset is: CD45RA+ positively selected. The chain carries TRBV10-2 and TRBJ2-3, with 7 nucleotides matching TRBD1. The receptor comes from a man between 25 and 39 years old in good health. The CDR3 bases are TGCGCCAGCAGCTACTTGGGACAGATGATAGATACGCAGTATTTT. Translated: CASSYLGQMIDTQYF.